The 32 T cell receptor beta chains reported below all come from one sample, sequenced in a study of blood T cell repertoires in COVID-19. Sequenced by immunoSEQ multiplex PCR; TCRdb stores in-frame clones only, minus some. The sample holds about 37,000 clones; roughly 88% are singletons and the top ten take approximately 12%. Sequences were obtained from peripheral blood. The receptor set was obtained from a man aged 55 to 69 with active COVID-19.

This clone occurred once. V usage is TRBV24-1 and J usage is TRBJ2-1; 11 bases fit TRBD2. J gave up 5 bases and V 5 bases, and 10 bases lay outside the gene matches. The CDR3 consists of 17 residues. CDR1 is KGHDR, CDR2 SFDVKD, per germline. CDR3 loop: CATSAGAGTSGHNEQFF. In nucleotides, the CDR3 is TGTGCCACCAGTGCGGGGGCCGGGACTAGCGGACACAATGAGCAGTTCTTC.

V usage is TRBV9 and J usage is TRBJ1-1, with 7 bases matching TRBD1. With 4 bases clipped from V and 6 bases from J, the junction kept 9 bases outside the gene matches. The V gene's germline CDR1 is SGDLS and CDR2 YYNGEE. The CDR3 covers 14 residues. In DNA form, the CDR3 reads TGTGCCAGCAGCTCTAGACAGGGCAGTCCTGAAGCTTTCTTT. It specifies CASSSRQGSPEAFF.

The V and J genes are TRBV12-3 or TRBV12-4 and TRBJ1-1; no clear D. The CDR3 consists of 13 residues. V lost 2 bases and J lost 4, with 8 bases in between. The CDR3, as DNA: TGTGCCAGCAGTTTAAATGAGGGCACTGAAGCTTTCTTT. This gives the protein CASSLNEGTEAFF.

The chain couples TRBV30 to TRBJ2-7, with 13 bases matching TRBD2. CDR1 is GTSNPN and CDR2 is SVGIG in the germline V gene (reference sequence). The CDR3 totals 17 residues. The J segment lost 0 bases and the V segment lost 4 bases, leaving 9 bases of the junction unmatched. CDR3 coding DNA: TGTGCCTGGAAGTTTCGACTAGCGGGAGGTGTCTCCTACGAGCAGTACTTC. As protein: CAWKFRLAGGVSYEQYF.

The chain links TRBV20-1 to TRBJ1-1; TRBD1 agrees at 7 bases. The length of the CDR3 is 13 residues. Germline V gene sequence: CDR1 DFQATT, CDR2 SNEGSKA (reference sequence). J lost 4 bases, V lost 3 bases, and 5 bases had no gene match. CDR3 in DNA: TGCAGTGCTAGTGAGGGGGCTAGCACTGAAGCTTTCTTT. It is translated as CSASEGASTEAFF.

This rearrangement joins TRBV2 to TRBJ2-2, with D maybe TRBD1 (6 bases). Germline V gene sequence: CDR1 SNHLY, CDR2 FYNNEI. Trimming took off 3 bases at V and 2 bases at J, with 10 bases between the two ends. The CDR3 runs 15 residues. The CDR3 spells CASSEQGSNTGELFF. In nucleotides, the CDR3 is TGTGCCAGCAGTGAGCAGGGGTCTAACACCGGGGAGCTGTTTTTT.

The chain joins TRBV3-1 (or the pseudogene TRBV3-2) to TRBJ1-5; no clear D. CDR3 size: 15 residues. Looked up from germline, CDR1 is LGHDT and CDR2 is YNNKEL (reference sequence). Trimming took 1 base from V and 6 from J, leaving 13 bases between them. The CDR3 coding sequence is TGTGCCAGCAGCCAAGGAGTCGGGGTAGCTCAGCCCCAGCATTTT. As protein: CASSQGVGVAQPQHF.

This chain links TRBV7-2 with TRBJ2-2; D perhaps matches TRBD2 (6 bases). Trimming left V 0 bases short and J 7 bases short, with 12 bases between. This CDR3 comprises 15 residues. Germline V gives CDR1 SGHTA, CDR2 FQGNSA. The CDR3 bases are TGTGCCAGCAGCTTAGCCTGGGGGGACGGCGGGGAGCTGTTTTTT. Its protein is CASSLAWGDGGELFF.

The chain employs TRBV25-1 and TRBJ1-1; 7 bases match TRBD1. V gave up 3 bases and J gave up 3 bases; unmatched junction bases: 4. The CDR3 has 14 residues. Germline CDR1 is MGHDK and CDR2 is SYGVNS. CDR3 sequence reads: CASSDSTGYTEAFF. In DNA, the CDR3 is TGTGCCAGCAGTGACTCGACAGGGTACACTGAAGCTTTCTTT.

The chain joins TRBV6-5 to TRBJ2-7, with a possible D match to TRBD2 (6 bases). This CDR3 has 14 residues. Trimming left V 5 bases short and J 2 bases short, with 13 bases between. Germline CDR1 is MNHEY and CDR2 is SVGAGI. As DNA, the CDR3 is TGTGCCAGCAGTCTGACGGGACTCCCCTACGAGCAGTACTTC. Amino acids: CASSLTGLPYEQYF.

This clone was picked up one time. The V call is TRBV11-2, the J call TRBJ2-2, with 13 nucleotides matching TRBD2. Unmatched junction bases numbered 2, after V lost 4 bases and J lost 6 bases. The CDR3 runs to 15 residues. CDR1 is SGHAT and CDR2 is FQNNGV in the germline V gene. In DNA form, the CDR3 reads TGTGCCAGCAGCTGGACTAGCGGGAGTTCCGGGGAGCTGTTTTTT. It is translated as CASSWTSGSSGELFF.

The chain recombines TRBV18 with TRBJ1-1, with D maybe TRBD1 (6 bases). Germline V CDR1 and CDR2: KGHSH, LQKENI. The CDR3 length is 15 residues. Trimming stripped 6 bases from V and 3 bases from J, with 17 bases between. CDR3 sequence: CASSLQGVPDTEAFF. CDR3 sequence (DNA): TGTGCCAGCTCGTTACAGGGTGTCCCTGACACTGAAGCTTTCTTT.

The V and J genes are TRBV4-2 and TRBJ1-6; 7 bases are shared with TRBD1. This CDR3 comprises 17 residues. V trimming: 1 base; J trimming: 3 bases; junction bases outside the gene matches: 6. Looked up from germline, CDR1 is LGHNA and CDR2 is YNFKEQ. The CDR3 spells CASSQGGQEIYNSPLHF. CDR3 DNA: TGTGCCAGCAGCCAAGGAGGACAGGAGATCTATAATTCACCCCTCCACTTT.

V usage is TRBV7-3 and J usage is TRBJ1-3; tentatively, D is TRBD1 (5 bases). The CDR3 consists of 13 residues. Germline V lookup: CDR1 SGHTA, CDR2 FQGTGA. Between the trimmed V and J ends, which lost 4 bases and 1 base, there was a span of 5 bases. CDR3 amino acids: CASSSGSGNTIYF. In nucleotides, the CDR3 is TGTGCCAGCAGCTCAGGGTCTGGAAACACCATATATTTT. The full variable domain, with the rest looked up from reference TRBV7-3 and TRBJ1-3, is GAGVSQTPSNKVTEKGKYVELRCDPISGHTALYWYRQSLGQGPEFLIYFQGTGAADDSGLPNDRFFAVRPEGSVSTLKIQRTERGDSAVYLCASSSGSGNTIYFGEGSWLTVV.

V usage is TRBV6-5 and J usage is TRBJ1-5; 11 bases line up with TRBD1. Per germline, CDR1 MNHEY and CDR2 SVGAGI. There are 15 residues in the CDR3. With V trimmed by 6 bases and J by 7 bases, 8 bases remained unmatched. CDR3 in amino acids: CASSLGQGAYQPQHF. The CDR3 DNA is TGTGCCAGCAGCCTCGGACAGGGGGCGTACCAGCCCCAGCATTTT.

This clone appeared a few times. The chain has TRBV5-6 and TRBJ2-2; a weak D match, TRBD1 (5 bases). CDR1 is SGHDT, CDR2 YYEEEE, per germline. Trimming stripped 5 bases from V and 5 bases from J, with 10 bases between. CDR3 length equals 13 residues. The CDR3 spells CASRPDRTGELFF. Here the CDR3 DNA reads TGTGCCAGCAGACCCGACAGAACCGGGGAGCTGTTTTTT.

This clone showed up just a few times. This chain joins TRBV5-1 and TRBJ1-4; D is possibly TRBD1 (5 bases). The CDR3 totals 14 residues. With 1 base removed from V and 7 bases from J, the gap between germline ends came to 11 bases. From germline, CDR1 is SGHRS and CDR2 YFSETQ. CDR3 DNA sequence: TGCGCCAGCAGCTTGCTAGCGAGGGGTGAAAAACTGTTTTTT. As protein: CASSLLARGEKLFF.

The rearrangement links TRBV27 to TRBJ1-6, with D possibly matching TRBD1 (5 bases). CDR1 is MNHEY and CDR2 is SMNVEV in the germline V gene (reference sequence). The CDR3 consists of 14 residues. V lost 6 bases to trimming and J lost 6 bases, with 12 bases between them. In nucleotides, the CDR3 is TGTGCCAGCAGGTGGCAGGGCCTTAATTCACCCCTCCACTTT. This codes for CASRWQGLNSPLHF.

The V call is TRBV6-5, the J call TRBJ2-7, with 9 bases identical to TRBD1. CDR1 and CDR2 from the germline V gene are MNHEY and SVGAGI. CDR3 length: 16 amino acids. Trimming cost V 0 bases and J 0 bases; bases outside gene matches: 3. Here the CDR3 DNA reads TGTGCCAGCAGTTACTCTCGGGACAGGGCCTCCTACGAGCAGTACTTC. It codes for CASSYSRDRASYEQYF.

Here the CDR3 reads CASSPSLSGSLSEQFF. The CDR3, as DNA: TGTGCCAGCTCACCTTCGCTGAGCGGGAGTCTGAGTGAGCAGTTCTTC. This chain connects TRBV18 to TRBJ2-1; 8 nucleotides match TRBD2. This CDR3 has 16 residues. V lost 3 bases to trimming and J lost 9 bases; unmatched junction nucleotides: 13. Germline CDR1 and CDR2: KGHSH and LQKENI. Full variable domain (outside the CDR3, taken from reference TRBV18 and TRBJ2-1): NAGVMQNPRHLVRRRGQEARLRCSPMKGHSHVYWYRQLPEEGLKFMVYLQKENIIDESGMPKERFSAEFPKEGPSILRIQQVVRGDSAAYFCASSPSLSGSLSEQFFGPGTRLTVL.

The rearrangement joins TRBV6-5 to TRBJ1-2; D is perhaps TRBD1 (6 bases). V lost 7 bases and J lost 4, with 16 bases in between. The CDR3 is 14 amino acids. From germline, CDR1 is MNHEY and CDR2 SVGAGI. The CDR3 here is CASTRGGEPYGYTF. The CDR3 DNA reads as TGTGCCAGCACTAGGGGGGGTGAGCCCTATGGCTACACCTTC.

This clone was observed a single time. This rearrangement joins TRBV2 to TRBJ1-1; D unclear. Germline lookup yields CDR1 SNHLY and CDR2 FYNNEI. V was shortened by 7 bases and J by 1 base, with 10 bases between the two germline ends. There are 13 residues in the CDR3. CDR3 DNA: TGTGCCAGCACCTCGACACCGAACACTGAAGCTTTCTTT. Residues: CASTSTPNTEAFF.

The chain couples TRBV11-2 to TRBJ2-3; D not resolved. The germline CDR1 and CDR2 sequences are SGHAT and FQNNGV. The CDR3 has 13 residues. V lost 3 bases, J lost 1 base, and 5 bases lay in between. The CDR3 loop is CASSFSGTDTQYF. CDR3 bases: TGTGCCAGCAGCTTTTCGGGCACAGATACGCAGTATTTT.

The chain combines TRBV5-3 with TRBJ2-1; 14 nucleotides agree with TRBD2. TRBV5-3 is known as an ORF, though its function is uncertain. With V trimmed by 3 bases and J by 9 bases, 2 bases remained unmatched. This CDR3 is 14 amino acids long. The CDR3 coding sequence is TGTGCCAGAAGCTGGACTAGCGGGGGGAGTGAGCAGTTCTTC. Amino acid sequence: CARSWTSGGSEQFF.

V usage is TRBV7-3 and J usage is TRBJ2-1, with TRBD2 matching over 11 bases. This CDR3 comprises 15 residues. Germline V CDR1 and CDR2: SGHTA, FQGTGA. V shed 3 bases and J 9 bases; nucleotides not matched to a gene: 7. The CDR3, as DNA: TGTGCCAGCAGCTTTAACGGGCTAGCGGGAGGTGAGCAGTTCTTC. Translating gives CASSFNGLAGGEQFF. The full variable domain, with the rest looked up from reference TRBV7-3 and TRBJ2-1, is GAGVSQTPSNKVTEKGKYVELRCDPISGHTALYWYRQSLGQGPEFLIYFQGTGAADDSGLPNDRFFAVRPEGSVSTLKIQRTERGDSAVYLCASSFNGLAGGEQFFGPGTRLTVL.

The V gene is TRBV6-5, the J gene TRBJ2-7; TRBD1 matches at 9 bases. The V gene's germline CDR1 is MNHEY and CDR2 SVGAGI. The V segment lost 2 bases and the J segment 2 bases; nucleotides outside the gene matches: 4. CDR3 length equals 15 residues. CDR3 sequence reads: CASSYRDRGAYEQYF. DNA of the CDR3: TGTGCCAGCAGTTACCGCGACAGGGGGGCCTACGAGCAGTACTTC.

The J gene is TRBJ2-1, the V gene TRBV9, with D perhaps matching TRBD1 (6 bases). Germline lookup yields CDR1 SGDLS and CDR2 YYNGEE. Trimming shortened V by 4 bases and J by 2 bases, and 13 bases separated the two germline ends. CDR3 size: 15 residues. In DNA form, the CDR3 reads TGTGCCAGCAGCACCGCGGCAGGGGCCTACAATGAGCAGTTCTTC. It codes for CASSTAAGAYNEQFF.

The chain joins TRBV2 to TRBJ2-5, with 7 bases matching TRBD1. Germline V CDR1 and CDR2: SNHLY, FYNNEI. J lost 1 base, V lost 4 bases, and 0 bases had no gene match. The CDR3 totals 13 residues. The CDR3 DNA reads TGTGCCAGCAGTGGGGACAGCCAAGAGACCCAGTACTTC. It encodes CASSGDSQETQYF.

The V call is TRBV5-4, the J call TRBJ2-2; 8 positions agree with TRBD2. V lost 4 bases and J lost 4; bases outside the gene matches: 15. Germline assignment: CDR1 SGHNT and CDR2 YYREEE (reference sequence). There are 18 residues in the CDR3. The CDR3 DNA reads TGTGCCAGCAGCCTCTCGGACGGCACTAGCGGCCTCACCGGGGAGCTGTTTTTT. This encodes CASSLSDGTSGLTGELFF.

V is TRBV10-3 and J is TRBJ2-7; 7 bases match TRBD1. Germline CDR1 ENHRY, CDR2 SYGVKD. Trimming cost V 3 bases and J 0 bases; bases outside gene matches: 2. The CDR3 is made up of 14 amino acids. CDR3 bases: TGTGCCATCAGTGAAGGACAGGTCTCCTACGAGCAGTACTTC. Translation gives CAISEGQVSYEQYF.

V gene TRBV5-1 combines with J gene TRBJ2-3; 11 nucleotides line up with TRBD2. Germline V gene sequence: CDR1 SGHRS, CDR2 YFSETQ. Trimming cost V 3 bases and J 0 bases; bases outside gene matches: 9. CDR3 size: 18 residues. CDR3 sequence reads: CASSWGLAEVSSTDTQYF. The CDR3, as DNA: TGCGCCAGCAGCTGGGGACTAGCGGAAGTATCTAGCACAGATACGCAGTATTTT.

The CDR3 DNA reads as TGTGCCAGCGCCCCAGGGGTTTATGACACAGATACGCAGTATTTT. It yields the protein CASAPGVYDTDTQYF. The rearrangement joins TRBV9 to TRBJ2-3; possibly TRBD1 for D (6 bases). CDR1 SGDLS and CDR2 YYNGEE come from the germline V gene. V was shortened by 7 bases and J by 2 bases, with 17 bases between the two germline ends. The CDR3 extends over 15 amino acids.